Listed here are 16 T cell receptor beta chains from one sample, sequenced in a study of identical twins. MiXCR was run by TCRdb on the 5' RACE reads, yielding one entry per CDR3 protein. The table includes about 900,000 distinct CDR3 sequences, around an eighth detected once. The data were also submitted as part of a second study, on yellow fever vaccine responses in identical twins.

Source material: PBMCs. Receptors originate from a woman aged 18-29 years in good health.

V is TRBV14 and J is TRBJ1-1; D is undetermined. This CDR3 has 13 residues. Trimming took 1 base from V and 8 from J, leaving 11 bases between them. CDR1 and CDR2 from the germline V gene are SGHDN and FVKESK. The CDR3 sequence: CASSQGATREAFF. In DNA, the CDR3 is TGTGCCAGCAGCCAAGGGGCAACCCGAGAAGCTTTCTTT.

This clonotype appeared a few times. This chain uses TRBV11-2 with TRBJ1-1; no firm D call. The CDR3 sequence is 14 residues long. Germline V gene sequence: CDR1 SGHAT, CDR2 FQNNGV. Trimming removed 2 bases at V and 4 bases at J, with 11 bases between. The DNA for the CDR3 is TGTGCCAGCAGCTTACTGCAGGCGCGCACTGAAGCTTTCTTT. Amino acids: CASSLLQARTEAFF.

Only a few counts were recorded for this clonotype. CDR3 amino acids: CASSFRGGANQPQHF. Here the CDR3 DNA reads TGTGCCAGCAGTTTTAGGGGGGGGGCCAATCAGCCCCAGCATTTT. V and J are TRBV12-3 or TRBV12-4 and TRBJ1-5, with D possibly TRBD1 on 6 matching bases. The ends were cut back, 3 bases at V and 3 bases at J, with 12 bases in the middle. The CDR3 contains 15 residues.

A few counts support this clonotype. In DNA form, the CDR3 reads TGTGCCAGCAGTCGAGGGACAGTGGGTTCACCCCTCCACTTT. This codes for CASSRGTVGSPLHF. The J gene is TRBJ1-6, the V gene TRBV28; 7 positions match TRBD1. The CDR3 is 14 residues long. The J segment lost 9 bases and the V segment lost 5 bases, leaving 7 bases of the junction unmatched. Germline CDR1 MDHEN, CDR2 SYDVKM.

The chain couples TRBV20-1 to TRBJ2-1; no firm D call. Trimming shortened V by 1 base and J by 1 base, and 5 bases separated the two germline ends. This CDR3 region has 13 residues. CDR1 and CDR2 (germline): DFQATT, SNEGSKA (reference sequence). The CDR3 region has the DNA TGCAGTGCTAGAGGACTGTCCTACAATGAGCAGTTCTTC. Amino acids: CSARGLSYNEQFF.

This clonotype has at least ten counts. The CDR3 DNA sequence: TGTGCCAGCAGTTTAGCGCCAGCTAACTATGGCTACACCTTC. Its translation is CASSLAPANYGYTF. V usage is TRBV12-3 or TRBV12-4 and J usage is TRBJ1-2; D is ambiguous. The CDR3 covers 14 residues. V dropped 0 bases and J dropped 0 bases, with 5 bases sitting between them.

The chain has TRBV28 and TRBJ2-7; 7 nucleotides line up with TRBD2. CDR3 length: 13 amino acids. CDR1 and CDR2 (germline): MDHEN, SYDVKM. The ends lost 1 base at V and 12 bases at J; junction bases unmatched: 9. CDR3 in DNA: TGTGCCAGCAGTTTATACGGGGGAGGGCCCGCGTACTTC. Its protein product is CASSLYGGGPAYF.

This clonotype showed up just a few times. The J gene is TRBJ1-4, the V gene TRBV2, with TRBD1 matching 10 bases. J lost 6 bases, V lost 6 bases, and 4 bases had no gene match. Germline V gene data show CDR1 as SNHLY and CDR2 as FYNNEI. The CDR3 has 14 amino acids. CDR3 protein: CASRRTGGYEKLFF. The CDR3 nucleotides are TGTGCCAGCAGAAGGACAGGGGGTTATGAAAAACTGTTTTTT.

The chain uses TRBV5-1 and TRBJ2-3; no definite D call. The CDR3 sequence is 16 residues long. Per germline, CDR1 SGHRS and CDR2 YFSETQ. The V end lost 4 bases, the J end lost 5 bases, and 20 bases lay between the germline ends. CDR3 DNA: TGCGCCAGCAGCCCCCAACTCACAGTAAACGGAGATACGCAGTATTTT. It codes for CASSPQLTVNGDTQYF.

This clonotype came up a few times. This chain connects TRBV4-1 to TRBJ2-3; tentative D call: TRBD2 (6 bases). The germline V gene has CDR1 MGHRA and CDR2 YSYEKL. V dropped 4 bases and J dropped 0 bases, with 17 bases sitting between them. The CDR3 consists of 17 residues. The CDR3 sequence: CASSLKTLAVSTDTQYF. The CDR3 DNA sequence: TGCGCCAGCAGCCTAAAAACCTTAGCGGTTAGCACAGATACGCAGTATTTT.

This clonotype has just a few counts. The chain carries TRBV2 and TRBJ2-7; D is unresolved. In germline, CDR1 is SNHLY, CDR2 FYNNEI. The length of the CDR3 is 12 residues. V shed 7 bases and J shed 4 bases, with 11 bases lying between them. Here the CDR3 DNA reads TGTGCCAGCAAGGCGACCGGGTACGAGCAGTACGTC. This codes for CASKATGYEQYV.

The genes are TRBV16 and TRBJ2-1; D might be TRBD2 (6 bases). V lost 4 bases and J 10 bases, leaving 17 bases between the germline ends. The germline gives CDR1 KGHSY, CDR2 FQNENV. There are 14 residues in the CDR3. The DNA for the CDR3 is TGTGCCAGCAGCCTAAGAGCGGGCGCTCGAGAGCAGTTCTTC. It codes for CASSLRAGAREQFF. The full variable domain, in which reference TRBV16 and TRBJ2-1 provide the parts outside the CDR3, is GEEVAQTPKHLVRGEGQKAKLYCAPIKGHSYVFWYQQVLKNEFKFLISFQNENVFDETGMPKERFSAKCLPNSPCSLEIQATKLEDSAVYFCASSLRAGAREQFFGPGTRLTVL.

The V and J genes are TRBV28 and TRBJ2-1; 9 bases agree with TRBD2. This CDR3 has 16 amino acids. Germline CDR1 MDHEN, CDR2 SYDVKM. V lost 6 bases and J lost 13; bases outside the gene matches: 19. The CDR3 protein is CASSLGGGRGRLVQFF. CDR3 sequence (DNA): TGTGCCAGCAGCCTGGGGGGCGGGAGGGGACGCTTAGTACAGTTCTTC.

J is TRBJ2-1 and V is TRBV10-3, with TRBD2 identical over 9 bases. The CDR3 consists of 13 residues. V lost 6 bases, J lost 6 bases, and 3 bases stayed unmatched. Germline V gives CDR1 ENHRY, CDR2 SYGVKD. CDR3 in DNA: TGTGCCATCAGAAGCGGGGGGACCAATGAGCAGTTCTTC. Translation: CAIRSGGTNEQFF.

This clonotype has at least ten counts. The V gene is TRBV12-3 or TRBV12-4, the J gene TRBJ1-1, with D perhaps TRBD1 (5 bases). There are 14 residues in the CDR3. Trimming cost V 3 bases and J 6 bases, with 14 bases left between them. The CDR3 loop reads CASSLGGPGAEAFF. The CDR3 nucleotides are TGTGCCAGCAGTTTGGGGGGACCTGGGGCTGAAGCTTTCTTT.

This clonotype was detected a few times. The chain has TRBV7-9 and TRBJ2-7, with TRBD1 matching over 7 bases. Germline loops: CDR1 SEHNR, CDR2 FQNEAQ (reference sequence). V was clipped by 2 bases and J by 6 bases; unmatched bases: 7. This CDR3 is built from 14 residues. CDR3 amino acids: CASSLQGVPLEQYF. The CDR3, as DNA: TGTGCCAGCAGCTTACAGGGGGTACCTCTCGAGCAGTACTTC.